This T cell receptor beta chain stems from a study of CD8+CD57+ T cells in acquired aplastic anemia. TCR beta VDJ and CDR3 profiling used genomic DNA as template. TCRdb used MiXCR to reprocess the reads, holding one entry per CDR3 protein. This sample carries 150,000 to 200,000 distinct CDR3 sequences, roughly 47% of them seen once, and the ten largest clones take 1.1%. V was pared by 2 bases and J by 0 bases, with 10 bases between. The CDR3 has 15 residues. Germline V gene data show CDR1 as SGHRS and CDR2 as YFSETQ. This clonotype was observed many times. This rearrangement joins TRBV5-1 to TRBJ2-3, with no clear D. The sample consisted of sorted CD4+, CD8+, or CD8+CD57+ T cells (not recorded which) from PBMCs. The clonotype comes from a human donor in good health. The CDR3 sequence is CASSFSSHSTDTQYF. Here the CDR3 DNA reads TGCGCCAGCAGCTTTAGCAGCCACAGCACAGATACGCAGTATTTT.